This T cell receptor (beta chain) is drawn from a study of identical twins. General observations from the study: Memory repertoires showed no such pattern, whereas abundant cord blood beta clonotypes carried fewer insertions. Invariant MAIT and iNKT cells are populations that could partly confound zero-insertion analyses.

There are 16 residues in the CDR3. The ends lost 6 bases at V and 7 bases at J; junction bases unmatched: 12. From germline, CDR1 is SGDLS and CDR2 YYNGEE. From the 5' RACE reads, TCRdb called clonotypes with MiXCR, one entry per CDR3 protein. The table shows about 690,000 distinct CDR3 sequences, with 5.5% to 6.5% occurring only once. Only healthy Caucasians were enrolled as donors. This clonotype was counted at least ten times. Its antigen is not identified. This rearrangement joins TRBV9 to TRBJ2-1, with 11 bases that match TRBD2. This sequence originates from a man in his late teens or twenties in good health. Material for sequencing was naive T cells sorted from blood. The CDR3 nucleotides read TGTGCCAGCACATCTAGCGGGAGGCTTGATCTGAATGAGCAGTTCTTC. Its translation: CASTSSGRLDLNEQFF.